Below are 11 T cell receptor beta chains sequenced from a single sample in a study of identical twins. TCRdb redid the calling of the 5' RACE reads with MiXCR, one entry per CDR3 protein. The sample gives around 960,000 distinct CDR3 sequences, roughly an eighth of which show up once; under 2% is in the top ten. This sample was also put to use in a study of yellow fever vaccine responses in identical twins.

The sequenced sample was PBMCs. Receptor source: a woman aged 18-29 years in good health.

This rearrangement joins TRBV20-1 to TRBJ2-7; weak D call: TRBD2 (5 bases). This CDR3 region has 11 residues. The V end was cut by 6 bases, the J end by 3 bases, with 9 bases between. Germline lookup yields CDR1 DFQATT and CDR2 SNEGSKA (reference sequence). The CDR3 DNA reads TGCAGTGCGGCCGGGGACTACGAGCAGTACGTC. Translating gives CSAAGDYEQYV.

This clonotype was detected many times. V gene TRBV2 combines with J gene TRBJ2-2, with a weak D call TRBD1 (5 bases). Trimming cost V 0 bases and J 4 bases, with 12 bases left between them. The CDR3 runs to 16 residues. From germline, CDR1 is SNHLY and CDR2 FYNNEI. CDR3 sequence: CASSEARQGTTGELFF. The CDR3 nucleotides are TGTGCCAGCAGTGAAGCTCGGCAGGGTACCACCGGGGAGCTGTTTTTT.

The chain employs TRBV11-2 and TRBJ2-1; 11 bases map to TRBD2. Germline V gives CDR1 SGHAT, CDR2 FQNNGV. This CDR3 comprises 17 residues. The J segment lost 1 base and the V segment lost 1 base, leaving 3 bases of the junction unmatched. CDR3 nucleotide sequence: TGTGCCAGCAGCTTAGTGGGACTAGCGGATTCCTACAATGAGCAGTTCTTC. Encoded protein: CASSLVGLADSYNEQFF.

As concerns this clonotype: A read error may explain this, as a much larger clone is one base away. This rearrangement joins TRBV5-6 to TRBJ1-4; D is possibly TRBD1 (5 bases). This CDR3 has 14 residues. Germline-derived CDR1 and CDR2 are SGHDT and YYEEEE. CDR3 region: CAISRTRADEKLFF. CDR3 coding DNA: TGTGCCATCAGCCGCACCAGGGCGGATGAAAAACTGTTTTTT.

V usage is TRBV6-5 and J usage is TRBJ2-1, with D unresolved. Trimming removed 2 bases from V and 5 bases from J, with 10 bases in between. Per the germline V gene, CDR1 is MNHEY and CDR2 is SVGAGI. This CDR3 region has 14 residues. The CDR3 loop is CASSYNSLNNEQFF. For the CDR3, the DNA is TGTGCCAGCAGTTACAACTCTCTAAACAATGAGCAGTTCTTC.

V is TRBV4-1 and J is TRBJ2-7; D not resolved. Trimming removed 1 base from V and 6 bases from J, with 19 bases in between. CDR1 and CDR2 (germline): MGHRA, YSYEKL. The CDR3 consists of 16 residues. The CDR3 region has the DNA TGCGCCAGCAGCCAAGCGGTGTCTATTCTTTCAGGCGAGCAGTACTTC. It codes for CASSQAVSILSGEQYF.

This clonotype was detected only a few times. The V and J genes are TRBV27 and TRBJ2-5; 8 bases are a match to TRBD2. The CDR3 contains 14 residues. Looked up from germline, CDR1 is MNHEY and CDR2 is SMNVEV (reference sequence). V gave up 8 bases and J gave up 2 bases; unmatched junction bases: 7. The CDR3 loop reads CASPGRGQQETQYF. CDR3 in DNA: TGTGCCAGCCCCGGGAGGGGTCAACAAGAGACCCAGTACTTC.

This clonotype showed up just a few times. The rearrangement uses TRBV29-1 and TRBJ1-4, with 7 bases fitting TRBD1. Losses at the gene ends were 6 bases for V and 5 bases for J; bases not matched to a gene: 6. The V gene's germline CDR1 is SQVTM and CDR2 ANQGSEA. The CDR3 sequence is 13 residues long. The CDR3 reads CSVKQGRNEKLFF. The CDR3 nucleotides read TGCAGCGTGAAACAGGGGAGAAATGAAAAACTGTTTTTT.

This clonotype was detected ten times or more. This rearrangement joins TRBV4-1 to TRBJ2-1; tentatively, D is TRBD2 (6 bases). This CDR3 spans 17 amino acids. V was cut by 0 bases and J by 2 bases, with 14 bases left in between. Germline V lookup: CDR1 MGHRA, CDR2 YSYEKL. The CDR3 region is CASSQDLREMPYNEQFF. The CDR3, as DNA: TGCGCCAGCAGCCAAGATTTGCGGGAAATGCCCTACAATGAGCAGTTCTTC.

This clonotype was observed a few times. The chain is built from TRBV6-2 or TRBV6-3 and TRBJ2-7, with D hard to call. Germline V gives CDR1 MNHEY, CDR2 SVGEGT. The CDR3 totals 15 residues. The V end was cut by 5 bases, the J end by 3 bases, with 17 bases between. This CDR3 is CASSPFGLTNYEQYF. The CDR3 nucleotides read TGTGCCAGCAGTCCCTTCGGCCTAACGAACTACGAGCAGTACTTC.

The chain carries TRBV5-1 and TRBJ1-4, with D unresolved. Looked up from germline, CDR1 is SGHRS and CDR2 is YFSETQ. Between the trimmed V and J ends, which lost 5 bases and 7 bases, there was a span of 12 bases. The CDR3 has 13 amino acids. The CDR3, as DNA: TGCGCCAGCAGTCCCCTTTTCGGTGAAAAACTGTTTTTT. This translates into CASSPLFGEKLFF.